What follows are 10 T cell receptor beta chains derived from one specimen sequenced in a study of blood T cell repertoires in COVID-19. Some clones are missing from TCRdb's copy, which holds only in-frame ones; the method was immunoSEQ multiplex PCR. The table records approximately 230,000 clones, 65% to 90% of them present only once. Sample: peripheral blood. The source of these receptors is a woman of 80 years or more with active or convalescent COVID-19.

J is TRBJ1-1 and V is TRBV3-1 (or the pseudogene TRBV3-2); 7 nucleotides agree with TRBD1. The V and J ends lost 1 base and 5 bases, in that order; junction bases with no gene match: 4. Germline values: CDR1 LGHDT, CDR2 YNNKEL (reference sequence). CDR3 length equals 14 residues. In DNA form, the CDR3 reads TGTGCCAGCAGCCAAGGCAGGGGGGAAACTGAAGCTTTCTTT. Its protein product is CASSQGRGETEAFF.

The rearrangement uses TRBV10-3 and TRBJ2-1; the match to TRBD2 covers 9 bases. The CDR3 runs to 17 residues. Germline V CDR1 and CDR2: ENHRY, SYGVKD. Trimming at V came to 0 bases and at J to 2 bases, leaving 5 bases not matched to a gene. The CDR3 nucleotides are TGTGCCATCAGTGAGTCGCCTAGCGGGGTAGCCTACAATGAGCAGTTCTTC. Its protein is CAISESPSGVAYNEQFF.

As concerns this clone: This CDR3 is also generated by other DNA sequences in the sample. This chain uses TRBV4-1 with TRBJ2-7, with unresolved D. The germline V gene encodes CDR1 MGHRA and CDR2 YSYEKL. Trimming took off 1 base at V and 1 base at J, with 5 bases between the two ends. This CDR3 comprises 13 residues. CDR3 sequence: CASSQGSSYEQYF. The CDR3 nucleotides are TGCGCCAGCAGCCAAGGTTCTTCCTACGAGCAGTACTTC.

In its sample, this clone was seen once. CDR3 amino acids: CASSEDFRTGTTGNTIYF. DNA of the CDR3: TGCGCCAGCAGCGAGGATTTTCGGACAGGGACCACTGGAAACACCATATATTTT. This chain connects TRBV5-1 to TRBJ1-3, with 8 bases that match TRBD1. The germline V gene has CDR1 SGHRS and CDR2 YFSETQ. The V segment lost 4 bases and the J segment 2 bases; nucleotides outside the gene matches: 14. The CDR3 contains 18 residues.

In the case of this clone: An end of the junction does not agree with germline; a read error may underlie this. In DNA, the CDR3 is TGTGCCAGTGGCGGGAGCTCCTACGGGCAGTACTTC. Translating gives CASGGSSYGQYF. This sequence joins TRBV11-3 and TRBJ2-7; 7 bases are a match to TRBD2. CDR3 length: 12 amino acids. The germline V gene encodes CDR1 SGHNT and CDR2 YENEEA. Using reference TRBV11-3 and TRBJ2-7 for the parts outside the CDR3, the full variable domain is EAGVVQSPRYKIIEKKQPVAFWCNPISGHNTLYWYLQNLGQGPELLIRYENEEAVDDSQLPKDRFSAERLKGVDSTLKIQPAELGDSAVYLCASGGSSYGQYFGPGTRLTVT.

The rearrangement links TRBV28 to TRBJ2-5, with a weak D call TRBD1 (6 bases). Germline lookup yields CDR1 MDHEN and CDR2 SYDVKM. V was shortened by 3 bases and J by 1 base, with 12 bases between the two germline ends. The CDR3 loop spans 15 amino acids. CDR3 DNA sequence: TGTGCCAGCAGTTTTACAGGGAACCTCCAAGAGACCCAGTACTTC. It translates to CASSFTGNLQETQYF.

CDR3: CASSFGGGRDTQYF. CDR3 DNA: TGTGCCAGCAGTTTTGGCGGGGGGCGGGATACGCAGTATTTT. The chain joins TRBV28 to TRBJ2-3, with 8 bases matching TRBD2. Germline CDR1 MDHEN, CDR2 SYDVKM. V shed 3 bases and J 6 bases; nucleotides not matched to a gene: 5. The CDR3 has 14 residues.

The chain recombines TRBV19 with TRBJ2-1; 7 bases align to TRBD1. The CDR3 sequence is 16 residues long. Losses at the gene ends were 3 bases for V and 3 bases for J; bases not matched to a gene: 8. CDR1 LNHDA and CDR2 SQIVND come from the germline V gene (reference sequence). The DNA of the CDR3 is TGTGCCAGTAGTATCGGTCCGCCAGGGGGCTACAATGAGCAGTTCTTC. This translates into CASSIGPPGGYNEQFF.

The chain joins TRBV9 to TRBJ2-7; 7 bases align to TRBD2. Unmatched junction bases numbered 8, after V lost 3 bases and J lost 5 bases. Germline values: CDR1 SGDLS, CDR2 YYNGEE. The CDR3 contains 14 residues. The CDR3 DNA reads TGTGCCAGCAGCGCGACCGGGGGGTCAGACGAGCAGTACTTC. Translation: CASSATGGSDEQYF.

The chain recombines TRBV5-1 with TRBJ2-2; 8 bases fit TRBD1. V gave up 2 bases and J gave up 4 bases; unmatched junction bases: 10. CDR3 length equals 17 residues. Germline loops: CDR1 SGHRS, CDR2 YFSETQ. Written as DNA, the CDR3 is TGCGCCAGCAGCTTCCTAGAGACAGGGGATGGCACCGGGGAGCTGTTTTTT. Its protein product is CASSFLETGDGTGELFF.